The 14 T cell receptor beta chains reported below all come from one sample, sequenced in a study of control samples from healthy donors and cancer patients (dated by TCRdb to 2018 to 2020). Preparation of the library involved the immunoSEQ multiplex PCR assay. TCRdb took this table from immuneACCESS and kept in-frame rearrangements with V and J called. Such tables lack part of the clones; where checked against another copy, unresolved V genes explain under half of the gap, and the rest is unexplained. This sample holds 150,000 to 200,000 clones; around 90% were observed only once. The ten biggest clones cover roughly 1.3% of the sample. Sequenced: blood. All receptors derive from a man aged 30 to 39 in good health.

This chain joins TRBV6-5 and TRBJ1-1; D ambiguous. This CDR3 contains 12 residues. Germline values: CDR1 MNHEY, CDR2 SVGAGI. Trimming stripped 10 bases from V and 1 base from J, with 10 bases between. The chain's CDR3 is CATSKGNTEAFF. The DNA of the CDR3 is TGTGCCACCTCCAAGGGGAACACTGAAGCTTTCTTT.

This chain links TRBV3-1 (or the pseudogene TRBV3-2) with TRBJ1-5, with D tentatively TRBD1 (5 bases). This CDR3 spans 15 amino acids. The V end was cut by 0 bases, the J end by 4 bases, with 10 bases between. CDR1 is LGHDT and CDR2 is YNNKEL in the germline V gene (reference sequence). The CDR3 DNA sequence: TGTGCCAGCAGCCAAGAGCCACAGGTTAATCAGCCCCAGCATTTT. Translated: CASSQEPQVNQPQHF.

The gene calls are TRBV19 and TRBJ2-7; 7 bases match TRBD2. This CDR3 comprises 16 residues. Trimming took 5 bases from V and 0 from J; bases not matched to a gene: 10. Germline lookup yields CDR1 LNHDA and CDR2 SQIVND (reference sequence). CDR3 DNA sequence: TGTGCCAGTAGTGGCAAAGCGGGACGGCCCTCCTACGAGCAGTACTTC. Encoded protein: CASSGKAGRPSYEQYF.

The chain combines TRBV5-6 with TRBJ1-2, with TRBD1 as a possible D gene (5 bases). The CDR3 has 13 amino acids. Germline V gene data show CDR1 as SGHDT and CDR2 as YYEEEE. Trimming took off 7 bases at V and 8 bases at J, with 18 bases between the two ends. The CDR3 spells CASYITGGRGYTF. The CDR3 nucleotides are TGTGCCAGCTATATTACAGGCGGGCGCGGCTACACCTTC. The variable domain in full, completed from reference TRBV5-6 and TRBJ1-2, reads DAGVTQSPTHLIKTRGQQVTLRCSPKSGHDTVSWYQQALGQGPQFIFQYYEEEERQRGNFPDRFSGHQFPNYSSELNVNALLLGDSALYLCASYITGGRGYTFGSGTRLTVV.

The CDR3 sequence is CASRWTSGVVETQYF. For the CDR3, the DNA is TGTGCCAGCAGATGGACTAGCGGAGTGGTGGAGACCCAGTACTTC. The chain combines TRBV6-5 with TRBJ2-5; 10 bases fit TRBD2. In germline, CDR1 is MNHEY, CDR2 SVGAGI. The V gene end was trimmed by 6 bases and the J gene end by 5 bases; junction bases not matched to a gene: 9. This CDR3 region has 15 residues.

The genes are TRBV9 and TRBJ1-5; no firm D call. V lost 0 bases and J 9 bases, leaving 7 bases between the germline ends. The CDR3 length is 12 residues. CDR1 is SGDLS and CDR2 is YYNGEE in the germline V gene. CDR3 residues: CASSVAEGPQHF. The CDR3, as DNA: TGTGCCAGCAGCGTAGCGGAGGGGCCCCAGCATTTT.

V is TRBV6-5 and J is TRBJ1-1; D possibly corresponds to TRBD1 (5 bases). V was shortened by 5 bases and J by 3 bases, with 13 bases between the two germline ends. Germline CDR1 is MNHEY and CDR2 is SVGAGI. The CDR3 sequence is 14 residues long. CDR3 sequence reads: CASSHHGADTEAFF. The CDR3 DNA reads TGTGCCAGCAGTCACCACGGGGCGGACACTGAAGCTTTCTTT.

The gene calls are TRBV5-1 and TRBJ1-2; 9 nucleotides agree with TRBD1. CDR1 SGHRS and CDR2 YFSETQ come from the germline V gene. The CDR3 length is 14 residues. V was pared by 3 bases and J by 5 bases, with 5 bases of the junction left unmatched. CDR3 DNA: TGCGCCAGCAGCTCCGGACAGGGGAATTATGGCTACACCTTC. Amino acids: CASSSGQGNYGYTF.

The J gene is TRBJ1-2, the V gene TRBV6-2 or TRBV6-3; D possibly corresponds to TRBD1 (5 bases). The CDR3 consists of 14 residues. The ends were cut back, 5 bases at V and 8 bases at J, with 18 bases in the middle. The germline V gene encodes CDR1 MNHEY and CDR2 SVGEGT. This CDR3 is CASSPLDGQGGYTF. The CDR3 coding sequence is TGTGCCAGCAGTCCCTTGGACGGCCAGGGAGGCTACACCTTC.

The chain recombines TRBV15 with TRBJ1-3; no definite D call. CDR3 size: 11 residues. Trimming pared 0 bases from V and 8 bases from J, leaving 2 bases between. The germline V gene has CDR1 LNHNV and CDR2 YYDKDF (reference sequence). CDR3 amino acids: CATSREHTIYF. The CDR3 bases are TGTGCCACCAGCAGAGAGCACACCATATATTTT.

The V and J genes are TRBV7-5 and TRBJ1-5. TRBV7-5 corresponds to a pseudogene. The CDR3 loop spans 17 amino acids. CDR3 loop: CARSFSGPAGVYQPQHF. The CDR3 bases are TGTGCCAGAAGCTTCTCGGGACCCGCCGGGGTATATCAGCCCCAGCATTTT.

The genes are TRBV4-3 and TRBJ2-2; 7 bases line up with TRBD1. The V and J ends lost 5 bases and 2 bases, in that order; junction bases with no gene match: 2. Germline V lookup: CDR1 LGHNA, CDR2 YSLEER. This CDR3 region has 14 residues. The CDR3, as DNA: TGCGCCAGCAGCTACAGGGGTAACACCGGGGAGCTGTTTTTT. It is translated as CASSYRGNTGELFF.

The chain couples TRBV28 to TRBJ1-4, with D possibly TRBD1 on 5 matching bases. Germline assignment: CDR1 MDHEN and CDR2 SYDVKM. V lost 3 bases and J 11 bases, leaving 16 bases between the germline ends. This CDR3 spans 14 amino acids. The CDR3 is CASSFGGTLGKLFF. CDR3 nucleotides: TGTGCCAGCAGTTTTGGAGGGACTCTCGGGAAACTGTTTTTT.

The chain recombines TRBV19 with TRBJ1-3; D perhaps matches TRBD1 (5 bases). Trimming removed 8 bases from V and 4 bases from J, with 18 bases in between. CDR3 length: 15 residues. CDR1 and CDR2 (germline): LNHDA, SQIVND (reference sequence). The CDR3 DNA reads TGTGCCAGTCGACCACCCGGGACGGGGGGAAACACCATATATTTT. Translated, it gives CASRPPGTGGNTIYF.